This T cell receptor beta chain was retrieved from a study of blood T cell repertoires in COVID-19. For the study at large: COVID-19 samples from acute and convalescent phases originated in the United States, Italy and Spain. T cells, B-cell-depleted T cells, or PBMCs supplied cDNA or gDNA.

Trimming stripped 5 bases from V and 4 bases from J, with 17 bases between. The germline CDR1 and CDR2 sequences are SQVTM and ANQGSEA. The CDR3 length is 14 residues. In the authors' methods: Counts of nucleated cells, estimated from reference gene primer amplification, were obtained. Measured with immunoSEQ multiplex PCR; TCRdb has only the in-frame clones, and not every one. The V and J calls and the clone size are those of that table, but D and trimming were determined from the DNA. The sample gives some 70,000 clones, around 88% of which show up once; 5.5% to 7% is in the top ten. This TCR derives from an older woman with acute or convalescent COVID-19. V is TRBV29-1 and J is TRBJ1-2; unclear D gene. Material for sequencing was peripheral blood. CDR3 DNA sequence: TGCAGCGTTCTCCTCAGCAGTTCGGGCTATGGCTACACCTTC. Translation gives CSVLLSSSGYGYTF.